The T cell receptor beta chain under discussion was sequenced for a study of blood T cell repertoires in COVID-19. For the study at large: Specimens from acute and convalescent COVID-19 originated in the United States, Italy and Spain.

Sequencing was performed with immunoSEQ multiplex PCR; in TCRdb, only in-frame clones are kept and a portion is missing. The repertoire holds approximately 200,000 clones, with about 80% as singletons. The V gene's germline CDR1 is MNHNY and CDR2 SVGAGI (reference sequence). The CDR3 has 15 residues. Unmatched junction bases numbered 15, after V lost 11 bases and J lost 7 bases. The TCR originated in a woman between 25 and 40 years old who had recovered from COVID-19. The J gene is TRBJ2-1, the V gene TRBV6-6; 9 bases are a match to TRBD1. Sequencing used peripheral blood. This CDR3 is CAAGEGQGLANEQFF. DNA for the CDR3: TGTGCCGCGGGCGAGGGACAGGGCCTGGCGAATGAGCAGTTCTTC.